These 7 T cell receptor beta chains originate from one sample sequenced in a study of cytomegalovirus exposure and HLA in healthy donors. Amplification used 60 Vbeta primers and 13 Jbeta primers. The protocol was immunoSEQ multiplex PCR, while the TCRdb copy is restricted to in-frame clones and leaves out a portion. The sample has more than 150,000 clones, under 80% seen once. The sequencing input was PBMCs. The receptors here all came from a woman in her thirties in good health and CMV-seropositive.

CDR3 nucleotides: TGTGCCAGCAGTGCCCCCGGACAGGGGCGGGGGCCCCAGCATTTT. Translating it yields CASSAPGQGRGPQHF. The chain combines TRBV6-6 with TRBJ1-5; TRBD1 matches 9 bases. Trimming removed 5 bases from V and 9 bases from J; junction bases left unmatched: 11. Germline V gene data show CDR1 as MNHNY and CDR2 as SVGAGI (reference sequence). CDR3 length: 15 amino acids.

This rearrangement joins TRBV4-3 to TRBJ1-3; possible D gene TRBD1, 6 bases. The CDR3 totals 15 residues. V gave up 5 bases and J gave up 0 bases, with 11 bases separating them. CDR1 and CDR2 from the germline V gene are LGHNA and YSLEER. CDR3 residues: CASSSQGSSGNTIYF. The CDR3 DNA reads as TGCGCCAGCAGCTCACAGGGATCCTCTGGAAACACCATATATTTT.

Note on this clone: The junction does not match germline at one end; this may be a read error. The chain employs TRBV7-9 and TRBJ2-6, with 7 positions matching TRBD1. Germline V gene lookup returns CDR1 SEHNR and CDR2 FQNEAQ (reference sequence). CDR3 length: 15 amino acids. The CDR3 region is CSSSTGVDGANVLTF. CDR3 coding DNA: TGTTCCAGCAGCACAGGGGTGGATGGGGCCAACGTCCTGACTTTC.

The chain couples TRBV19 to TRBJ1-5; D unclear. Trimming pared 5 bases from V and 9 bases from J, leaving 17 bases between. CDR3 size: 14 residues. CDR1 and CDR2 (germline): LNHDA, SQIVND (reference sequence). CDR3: CASSSLGRVTPQHF. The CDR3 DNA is TGTGCCAGTAGTTCCCTAGGGAGGGTCACGCCCCAGCATTTT.

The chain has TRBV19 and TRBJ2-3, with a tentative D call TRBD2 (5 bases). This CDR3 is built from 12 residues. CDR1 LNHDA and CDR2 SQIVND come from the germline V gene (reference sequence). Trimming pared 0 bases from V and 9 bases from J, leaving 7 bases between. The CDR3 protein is CASSIEGGTQYF. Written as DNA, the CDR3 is TGTGCCAGTAGTATAGAAGGCGGGACGCAGTATTTT.

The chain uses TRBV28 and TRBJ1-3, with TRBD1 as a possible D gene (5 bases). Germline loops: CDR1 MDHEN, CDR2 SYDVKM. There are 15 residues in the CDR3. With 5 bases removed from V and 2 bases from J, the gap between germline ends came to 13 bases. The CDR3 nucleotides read TGTGCCAGCAGTACGGGGGAATTAACTGGAAACACCATATATTTT. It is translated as CASSTGELTGNTIYF. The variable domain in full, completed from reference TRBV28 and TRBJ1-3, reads DVKVTQSSRYLVKRTGEKVFLECVQDMDHENMFWYRQDPGLGLRLIYFSYDVKMKEKGDIPEGYSVSREKKERFSLILESASTNQTSMYLCASSTGELTGNTIYFGEGSWLTVV.

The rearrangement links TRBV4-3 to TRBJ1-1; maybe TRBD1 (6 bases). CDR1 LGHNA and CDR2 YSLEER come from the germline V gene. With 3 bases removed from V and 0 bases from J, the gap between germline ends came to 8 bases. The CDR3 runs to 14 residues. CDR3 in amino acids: CASSHRGMNTEAFF. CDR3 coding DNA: TGCGCCAGCAGCCACAGGGGCATGAACACTGAAGCTTTCTTT.